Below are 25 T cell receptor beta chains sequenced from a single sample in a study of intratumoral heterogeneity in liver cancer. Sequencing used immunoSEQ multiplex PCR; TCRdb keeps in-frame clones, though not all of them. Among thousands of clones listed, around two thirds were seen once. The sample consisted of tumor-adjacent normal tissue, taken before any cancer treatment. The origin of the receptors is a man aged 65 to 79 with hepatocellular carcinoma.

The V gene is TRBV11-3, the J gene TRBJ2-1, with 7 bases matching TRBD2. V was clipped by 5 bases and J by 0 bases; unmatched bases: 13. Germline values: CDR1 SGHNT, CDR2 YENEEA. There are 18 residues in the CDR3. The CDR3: CASSGSGRGGGSYNEQFF. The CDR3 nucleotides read TGTGCCAGCAGCGGCTCAGGTCGCGGCGGGGGCTCCTACAATGAGCAGTTCTTC.

The CDR3 sequence is CASSPDYGIQAQYF. CDR3 sequence (DNA): TGTGCCAGCAGCCCCGACTACGGGATTCAGGCGCAGTATTTT. The chain combines TRBV3-1 (or the pseudogene TRBV3-2) with TRBJ2-3; possibly TRBD2 for D (5 bases). V lost 4 bases, J lost 10 bases, and 18 bases lay in between. This CDR3 is built from 14 residues. From germline, CDR1 is LGHDT and CDR2 YNNKEL (reference sequence).

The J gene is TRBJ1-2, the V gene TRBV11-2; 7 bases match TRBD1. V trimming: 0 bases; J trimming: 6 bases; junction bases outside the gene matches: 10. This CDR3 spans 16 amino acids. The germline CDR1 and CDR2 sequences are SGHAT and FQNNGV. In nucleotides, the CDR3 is TGTGCCAGCAGCTTAGATGGAGTAGACAGGGCGGATGGCTACACCTTC. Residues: CASSLDGVDRADGYTF.

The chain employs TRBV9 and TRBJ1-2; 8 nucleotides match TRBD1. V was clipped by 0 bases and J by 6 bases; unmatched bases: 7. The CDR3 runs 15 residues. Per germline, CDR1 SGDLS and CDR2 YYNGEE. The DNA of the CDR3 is TGTGCCAGCAGCGTAGAGGGAAGACAGGGGAATGGCTACACCTTC. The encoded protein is CASSVEGRQGNGYTF.

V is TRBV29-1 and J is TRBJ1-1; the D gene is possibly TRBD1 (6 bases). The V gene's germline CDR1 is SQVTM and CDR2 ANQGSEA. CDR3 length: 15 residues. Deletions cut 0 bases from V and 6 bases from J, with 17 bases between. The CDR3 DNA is TGCAGCGTTGAAGATCGGAGGGGGGTGAGGGCTGAAGCTTTCTTT. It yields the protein CSVEDRRGVRAEAFF.

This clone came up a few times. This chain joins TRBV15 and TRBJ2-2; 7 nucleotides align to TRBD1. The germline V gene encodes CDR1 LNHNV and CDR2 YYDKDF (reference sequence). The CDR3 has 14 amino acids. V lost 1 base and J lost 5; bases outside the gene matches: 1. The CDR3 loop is CATSRAGGTGELFF. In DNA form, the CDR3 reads TGTGCCACCAGCAGAGCAGGGGGTACCGGGGAGCTGTTTTTT.

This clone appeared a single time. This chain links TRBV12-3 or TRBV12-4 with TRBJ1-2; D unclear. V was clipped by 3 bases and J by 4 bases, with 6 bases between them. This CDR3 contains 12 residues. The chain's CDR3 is CASSFEGYGYTF. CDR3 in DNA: TGTGCCAGCAGTTTTGAGGGCTATGGCTACACCTTC.

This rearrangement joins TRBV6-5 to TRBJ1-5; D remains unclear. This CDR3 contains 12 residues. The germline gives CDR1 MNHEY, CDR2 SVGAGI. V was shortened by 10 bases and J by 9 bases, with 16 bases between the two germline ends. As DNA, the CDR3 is TGTGCCATCGGACCCAGGCGGCCGCCCCAGCATTTT. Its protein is CAIGPRRPPQHF.

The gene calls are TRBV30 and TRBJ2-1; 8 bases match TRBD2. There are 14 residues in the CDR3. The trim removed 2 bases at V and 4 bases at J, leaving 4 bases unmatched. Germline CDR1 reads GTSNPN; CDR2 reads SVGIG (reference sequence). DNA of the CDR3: TGTGCCTGGAGTACCGGGGGGGCATACAATGAGCAGTTCTTC. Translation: CAWSTGGAYNEQFF.

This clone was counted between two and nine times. The CDR3 loop is CATSTPYGYTF. The CDR3 DNA sequence: TGTGCCACCAGCACACCCTATGGCTACACCTTC. This chain connects TRBV15 to TRBJ1-2; no clear D gene. Germline CDR1 is LNHNV and CDR2 is YYDKDF (reference sequence). V was pared by 4 bases and J by 4 bases, with 4 bases between. There are 11 residues in the CDR3.

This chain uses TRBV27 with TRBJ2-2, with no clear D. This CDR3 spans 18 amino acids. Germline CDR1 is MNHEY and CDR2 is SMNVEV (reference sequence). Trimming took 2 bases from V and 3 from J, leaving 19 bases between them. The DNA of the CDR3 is TGTGCCAGCAGTTTAGTCGGCAGCCGACCCGGGTACACCGGGGAGCTGTTTTTT. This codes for CASSLVGSRPGYTGELFF.

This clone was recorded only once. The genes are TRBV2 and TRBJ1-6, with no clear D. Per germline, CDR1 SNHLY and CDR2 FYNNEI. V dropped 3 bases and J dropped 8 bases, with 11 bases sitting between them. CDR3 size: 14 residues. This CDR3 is CASSEDGYHSPLHF. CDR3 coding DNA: TGTGCCAGCAGTGAGGACGGGTATCATTCACCCCTCCACTTT. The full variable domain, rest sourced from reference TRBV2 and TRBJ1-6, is EPEVTQTPSHQVTQMGQEVILRCVPISNHLYFYWYRQILGQKVEFLVSFYNNEISEKSEIFDDQFSVERPDGSNFTLKIRSTKLEDSAMYFCASSEDGYHSPLHFGNGTRLTVT.

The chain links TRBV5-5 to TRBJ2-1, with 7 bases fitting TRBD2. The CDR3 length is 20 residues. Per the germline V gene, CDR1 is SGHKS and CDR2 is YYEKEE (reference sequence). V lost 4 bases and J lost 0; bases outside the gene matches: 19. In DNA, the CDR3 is TGTGCCAGCAGCCCGACAACGGGTACTAGCGTACTGAGCTCCTACAATGAGCAGTTCTTC. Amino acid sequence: CASSPTTGTSVLSSYNEQFF.

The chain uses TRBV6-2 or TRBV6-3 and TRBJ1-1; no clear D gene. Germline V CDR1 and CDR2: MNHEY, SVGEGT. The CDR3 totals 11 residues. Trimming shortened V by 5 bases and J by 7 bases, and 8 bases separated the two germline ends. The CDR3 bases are TGTGCCAGCAGTGAGAGATTTGAAGCTTTCTTT. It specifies CASSERFEAFF.

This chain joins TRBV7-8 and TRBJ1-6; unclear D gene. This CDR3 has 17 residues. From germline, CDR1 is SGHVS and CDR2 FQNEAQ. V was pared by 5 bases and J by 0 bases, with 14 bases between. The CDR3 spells CASSPVDRSSYNSPLHF. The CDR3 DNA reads TGTGCCAGCAGCCCCGTCGATAGGAGCTCCTATAATTCACCCCTCCACTTT.

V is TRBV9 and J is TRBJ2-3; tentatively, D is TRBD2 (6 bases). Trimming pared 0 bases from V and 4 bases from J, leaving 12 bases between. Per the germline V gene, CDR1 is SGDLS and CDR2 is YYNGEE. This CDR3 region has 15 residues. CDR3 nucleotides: TGTGCCAGCAGCGTAGTGGGGAGGTTGGCAGATACGCAGTATTTT. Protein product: CASSVVGRLADTQYF. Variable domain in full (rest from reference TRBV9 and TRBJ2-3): DSGVTQTPKHLITATGQRVTLRCSPRSGDLSVYWYQQSLDQGLQFLIQYYNGEERAKGNILERFSAQQFPDLHSELNLSSLELGDSALYFCASSVVGRLADTQYFGPGTRLTVL.

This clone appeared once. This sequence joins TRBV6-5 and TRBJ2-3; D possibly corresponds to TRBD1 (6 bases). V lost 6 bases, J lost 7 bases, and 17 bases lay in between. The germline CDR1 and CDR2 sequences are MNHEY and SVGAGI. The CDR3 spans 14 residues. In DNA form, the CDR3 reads TGTGCCAGCAGCCCCAGGGACACCGGGAATACGCAGTATTTT. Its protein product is CASSPRDTGNTQYF.

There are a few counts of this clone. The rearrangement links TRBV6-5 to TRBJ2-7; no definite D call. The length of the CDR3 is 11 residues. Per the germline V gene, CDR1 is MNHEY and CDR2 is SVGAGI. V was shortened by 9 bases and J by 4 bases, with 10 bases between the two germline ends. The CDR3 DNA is TGTGCCAGAGGCCGATCGTACGAGCAGTACGTC. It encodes CARGRSYEQYV.

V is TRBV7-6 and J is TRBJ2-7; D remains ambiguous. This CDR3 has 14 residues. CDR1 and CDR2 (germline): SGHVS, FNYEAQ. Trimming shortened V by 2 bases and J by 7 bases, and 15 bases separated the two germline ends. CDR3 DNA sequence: TGTGCCAGCAGCTTAAATATGGCAGGATGGGAGCAGTACTTC. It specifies CASSLNMAGWEQYF.

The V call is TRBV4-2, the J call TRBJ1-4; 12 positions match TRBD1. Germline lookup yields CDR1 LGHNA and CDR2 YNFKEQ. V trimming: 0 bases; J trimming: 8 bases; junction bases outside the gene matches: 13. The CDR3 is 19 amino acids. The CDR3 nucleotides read TGTGCCAGCAGCCAAGATGCTGGGACAGGGGGCGCGGAAGGCGAAAAACTGTTTTTT. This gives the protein CASSQDAGTGGAEGEKLFF.

CDR3 in amino acids: CASSRRVYEQYF. The CDR3 nucleotides are TGTGCCAGCAGCCGCAGGGTCTACGAGCAGTACTTC. The V call is TRBV7-9, the J call TRBJ2-7; tentatively, D is TRBD1 (5 bases). Germline assignment: CDR1 SEHNR and CDR2 FQNEAQ (reference sequence). This CDR3 has 12 amino acids. Trimming removed 5 bases at V and 3 bases at J, with 8 bases between.

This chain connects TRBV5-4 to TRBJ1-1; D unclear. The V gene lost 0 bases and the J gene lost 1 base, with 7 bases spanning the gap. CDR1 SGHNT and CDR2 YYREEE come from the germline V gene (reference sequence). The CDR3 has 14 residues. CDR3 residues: CASSLDPGNTEAFF. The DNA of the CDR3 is TGTGCCAGCAGCTTGGACCCGGGGAACACTGAAGCTTTCTTT.

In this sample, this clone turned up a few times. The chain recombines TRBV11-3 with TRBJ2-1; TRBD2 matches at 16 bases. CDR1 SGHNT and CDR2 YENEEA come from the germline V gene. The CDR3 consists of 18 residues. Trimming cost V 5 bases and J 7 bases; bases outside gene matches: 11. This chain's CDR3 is CASSLSGTSGGALNEQFF. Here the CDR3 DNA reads TGTGCCAGCAGCCTCTCGGGGACTAGCGGGGGGGCGCTTAATGAGCAGTTCTTC.

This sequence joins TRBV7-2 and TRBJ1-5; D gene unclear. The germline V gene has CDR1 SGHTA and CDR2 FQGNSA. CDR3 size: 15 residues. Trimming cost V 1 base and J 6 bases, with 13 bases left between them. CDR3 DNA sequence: TGTGCCAGCAGCTTAGGTCCGGGCGCCGGTCAGCCCCAGCATTTT. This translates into CASSLGPGAGQPQHF.

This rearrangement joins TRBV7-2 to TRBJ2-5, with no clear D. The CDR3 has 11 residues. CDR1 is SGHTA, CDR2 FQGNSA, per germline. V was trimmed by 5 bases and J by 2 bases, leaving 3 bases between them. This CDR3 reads CASSLQETQYF. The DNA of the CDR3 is TGTGCCAGCAGCCTGCAAGAGACCCAGTACTTC.